This T cell receptor (beta chain) is drawn from a study of cytomegalovirus exposure and HLA in healthy donors. The primer mix had 60 Vbeta and 13 Jbeta primers. The repertoire was sequenced with immunoSEQ multiplex PCR; TCRdb's copy has only in-frame clones and lacks some. The repertoire has around 99,000 clones, about 80% of them found once; the top ten carry 7.7%. The study, taken as a whole, reports: Per published accounts, TCR beta sequences correctly predicted the HLA-A and HLA-B alleles of most subjects. Analysis performed later found 16,951 TCR beta sequences associated with HLA alleles at 0.05 false discovery rate.

The CDR3 sequence is 12 residues long. Germline CDR1 MNHEY, CDR2 SMNVEV (reference sequence). The V and J ends lost 7 bases and 11 bases, in that order; junction bases with no gene match: 9. Regarding this clone: Its specificity is not known.

This clonotype originated in a woman between 45 and 65 years old in good health and CMV-seropositive. This sequence joins TRBV27 and TRBJ2-5, with TRBD1 matching over 8 bases. Sequenced input: PBMCs. The CDR3 coding sequence is TGTGCCAGCACGACAGGGGTTGGGGAGCAGTACTTC. The encoded protein is CASTTGVGEQYF.